This T cell receptor beta chain was documented in a study of blood T cells in healthy people across ages. Sample-barcoded 5' priming and a J-beta primer mix drove a second PCR of 7 to 11 cycles. Each cDNA molecule was tagged by a template-switch adaptor that had 12 random nucleotides. Via MiXCR, TCRdb re-called the 5' RACE reads, giving one row per CDR3 protein. Of about 970,000 distinct CDR3 sequences in the sample, roughly 51% were seen once. Study conclusions and caveats: Diversity of TCR beta per million T cells declined in a roughly linear way with age. Researchers judged that diversity estimates from one million T cells fell short of true values.

This CDR3 region has 14 residues. Germline V gene lookup returns CDR1 DFQATT and CDR2 SNEGSKA (reference sequence). V dropped 1 base and J dropped 7 bases, with 14 bases sitting between them. A few counts support this clonotype. Its antigen is not known. Sample: blood. The receptor's source is a woman between 55 and 75 years old in good health. This chain links TRBV20-1 with TRBJ2-1; weak D call: TRBD2 (5 bases). CDR3 in amino acids: CSARGAGEWNEQFF. DNA of the CDR3: TGCAGTGCTAGAGGGGCCGGGGAATGGAATGAGCAGTTCTTC.